This record covers a single TCR beta chain. The ends lost 0 bases at V and 14 bases at J; junction bases unmatched: 12. From germline, CDR1 is MNHEY and CDR2 SVGEGT. This CDR3 is built from 15 residues. This entry belongs to a study of blood T cell repertoires in COVID-19. Study overall: Acute-phase and convalescent COVID-19 samples originated in the United States, Italy and Spain. Nucleic acid was either cDNA or gDNA, and it came from T cells, B-cell-depleted T cells, or PBMCs.

Original processing notes: How many nucleated cells were present was estimated from reference gene primer amplification. Clones were read by immunoSEQ multiplex PCR, and TCRdb kept only the in-frame ones, dropping some. Clone size and V and J calls were adopted from that table, with D and trimming inferred from the DNA. The table lists about 140,000 clones, around 83% of them singletons. The specimen sequenced was peripheral blood. This receptor was taken from a woman aged 80 or over with acute or convalescent COVID-19. The rearrangement joins TRBV6-2 or TRBV6-3 to TRBJ2-1; TRBD2 aligns across 8 bases. CDR3 protein: CASSYSRTAGGEKFF. In DNA form, the CDR3 reads TGTGCCAGCAGTTACTCACGGACTGCCGGGGGGGAGAAGTTCTTC.